These 30 T cell receptor beta chains were all obtained from the same sample, sequenced in a study of lymphopenia after photon versus proton radiotherapy. TCRdb's table, derived via immunoSEQ multiplex PCR, lists solely in-frame clones and lacks some. Of roughly 29,000 clones listed, roughly 86% were seen once; the top ten hold approximately 50%. The sample consisted of peripheral blood, taken from a patient treated with proton-based radiotherapy. These receptors all come from a woman aged 60 to 75 with cholangiocarcinoma. Some clones in this sample may be carry-over from other donors' samples.

Written as DNA, the CDR3 is TGTGCCATCAGTGAAGGGGGCCATGAGCAGTTCTTC. As protein: CAISEGGHEQFF. The chain uses TRBV10-3 and TRBJ2-1, with 7 nucleotides matching TRBD1. Trimming at V came to 3 bases and at J to 8 bases, leaving 1 base not matched to a gene. Germline CDR1 ENHRY, CDR2 SYGVKD. This CDR3 has 12 residues.

This clone was counted only a few times. This chain uses TRBV2 with TRBJ1-4; D ambiguous. The CDR3 runs 10 residues. Trimming removed 8 bases at V and 6 bases at J, with 4 bases between. Germline values: CDR1 SNHLY, CDR2 FYNNEI. CDR3 residues: CASRDEKLFF. The DNA for the CDR3 is TGTGCCAGCCGAGATGAAAAACTGTTTTTT.

The chain recombines TRBV15 with TRBJ2-1; TRBD1 agrees at 9 bases. Germline V gene sequence: CDR1 LNHNV, CDR2 YYDKDF (reference sequence). The CDR3 is 16 amino acids. Unmatched junction bases numbered 6, after V lost 0 bases and J lost 6 bases. CDR3 sequence (DNA): TGTGCCACCAGCAGAGAGGGACAGGGATTCGTCAATGAGCAGTTCTTC. Translated: CATSREGQGFVNEQFF.

This clone came up a few times. The chain is built from TRBV6-6 and TRBJ2-5, with D unclear. Germline V gives CDR1 MNHNY, CDR2 SVGAGI (reference sequence). This CDR3 comprises 16 residues. V was trimmed by 0 bases and J by 5 bases, leaving 16 bases between them. The CDR3 region is CASSYSSSLGSETQYF. CDR3 DNA sequence: TGTGCCAGCAGTTACTCGAGTAGTCTTGGCTCGGAGACCCAGTACTTC.

This clone was detected only once. V gene TRBV7-6 combines with J gene TRBJ1-2; D not resolved. V dropped 3 bases and J dropped 0 bases, with 5 bases sitting between them. The CDR3 length is 13 residues. Germline lookup yields CDR1 SGHVS and CDR2 FNYEAQ. The CDR3 DNA follows: TGTGCCAGCAGCTTTGAACCTAACTATGGCTACACCTTC. This gives the protein CASSFEPNYGYTF.

This clone was seen a single time. This chain joins TRBV6-1 and TRBJ2-1; D not certain. The germline V and J ends were trimmed by 3 bases and 0 bases, with 6 bases remaining between them. The CDR3 totals 14 residues. Germline V CDR1 and CDR2: MNHNS, SASEGT. The CDR3 here is CASSEESSYNEQFF. DNA for the CDR3: TGTGCCAGCAGTGAGGAGAGCTCCTACAATGAGCAGTTCTTC.

The V and J genes are TRBV12-5 and TRBJ1-3; D is unresolved. This CDR3 has 11 amino acids. Trimming stripped 6 bases from V and 3 bases from J, with 3 bases between. CDR1 is LGHNT, CDR2 FRNRAP, per germline. CDR3 nucleotides: TGTGCTAGTGGCTATGGAAACACCATATATTTT. Its translation: CASGYGNTIYF.

J is TRBJ2-7 and V is TRBV5-1; D may be TRBD1 (5 bases). The CDR3 totals 17 residues. Germline V gene lookup returns CDR1 SGHRS and CDR2 YFSETQ. Between the trimmed V and J ends, which lost 2 bases and 4 bases, there was a span of 22 bases. The CDR3 nucleotides read TGCGCCAGCAGCTTCCATCAGGGAAAAGCTTTAAGTTACGAGCAGTACTTC. Translation gives CASSFHQGKALSYEQYF.

This sequence joins TRBV6-5 and TRBJ1-1; D unresolved. CDR1 and CDR2 from the germline V gene are MNHEY and SVGAGI. This CDR3 has 13 residues. V lost 0 bases, J lost 3 bases, and 5 bases lay in between. DNA for the CDR3: TGTGCCAGCAGTTACTCCCGGGACACTGAAGCTTTCTTT. Translating it yields CASSYSRDTEAFF.

The chain uses TRBV6-5 and TRBJ2-7, with D uncertain. The CDR3 has 14 residues. The germline CDR1 and CDR2 sequences are MNHEY and SVGAGI. V was shortened by 6 bases and J by 2 bases, with 14 bases between the two germline ends. The CDR3 DNA sequence: TGTGCCAGCAGGTCCTCAGGTTTCACCTACGAGCAGTACTTC. Translation: CASRSSGFTYEQYF.

This rearrangement joins TRBV19 to TRBJ2-1; D uncertain. The CDR3 is 14 residues long. Germline-derived CDR1 and CDR2 are LNHDA and SQIVND (reference sequence). The ends were cut back, 6 bases at V and 1 base at J, with 10 bases in the middle. The CDR3 sequence is CASSRVGSYNEQFF. CDR3 nucleotide sequence: TGTGCCAGTAGCCGAGTAGGATCCTACAATGAGCAGTTCTTC.

The gene calls are TRBV29-1 and TRBJ2-1; the D call may be TRBD1 or TRBD2 (6 bases each). Trimming pared 3 bases from V and 7 bases from J, leaving 13 bases between. Germline CDR1 reads SQVTM; CDR2 reads ANQGSEA. The CDR3 has 13 amino acids. As DNA, the CDR3 is TGCAGCGTTGAGGGGGGCGAGGGGAATGAGCAGTTCTTC. This codes for CSVEGGEGNEQFF.

The chain links TRBV20-1 to TRBJ2-7, with D uncertain. V lost 3 bases to trimming and J lost 3 bases, with 6 bases between them. Per germline, CDR1 DFQATT and CDR2 SNEGSKA (reference sequence). The length of the CDR3 is 11 residues. As DNA, the CDR3 is TGCAGTGCTAGCCCCTACTACGAGCAGTACTTC. It codes for CSASPYYEQYF.

This clone showed up just once. The V and J genes are TRBV7-2 and TRBJ1-1; D call uncertain. Germline CDR1 reads SGHTA; CDR2 reads FQGNSA. V lost 1 base and J lost 10, with 13 bases in between. The CDR3 is made up of 13 amino acids. Here the CDR3 reads CASSLVDSSRAFF. The DNA of the CDR3 is TGTGCCAGCAGCTTAGTGGACTCTTCTCGAGCTTTCTTT.

The chain is built from TRBV25-1 and TRBJ1-4; D is undetermined. From germline, CDR1 is MGHDK and CDR2 SYGVNS. The ends were cut back, 2 bases at V and 8 bases at J, with 12 bases in the middle. The CDR3 is 14 amino acids. The CDR3 bases are TGTGCCAGCAGTGAAAGCGGCCCTCGGGAAAAACTGTTTTTT. Encoded protein: CASSESGPREKLFF.

The chain is built from TRBV5-4 and TRBJ2-7, with 11 bases fitting TRBD1. The CDR3 spans 13 residues. V lost 4 bases, J lost 6 bases, and 3 bases stayed unmatched. The V gene's germline CDR1 is SGHNT and CDR2 YYREEE (reference sequence). The DNA of the CDR3 is TGTGCCAGCAGCGATGGACAGGGGGCCGAGCAGTACTTC. Protein product: CASSDGQGAEQYF.

The chain recombines TRBV2 with TRBJ2-5; 8 bases match TRBD2. There are 13 residues in the CDR3. The trim removed 9 bases at V and 2 bases at J, leaving 5 bases unmatched. The germline V gene encodes CDR1 SNHLY and CDR2 FYNNEI. This chain's CDR3 is CASTLAVQETQYF. The CDR3 DNA reads as TGTGCCAGTACACTAGCGGTACAAGAGACCCAGTACTTC.

This rearrangement joins TRBV7-9 to TRBJ1-1; 7 nucleotides agree with TRBD1. Germline CDR1 is SEHNR and CDR2 is FQNEAQ (reference sequence). V dropped 0 bases and J dropped 6; count of bases not matched to a gene: 4. This CDR3 comprises 14 residues. CDR3 DNA sequence: TGTGCCAGCAGCTTAGCAGGGGGCTGGGCTGAAGCTTTCTTT. Translation gives CASSLAGGWAEAFF.

The chain recombines TRBV5-1 with TRBJ1-4; TRBD1 matches 9 bases. The CDR3 extends over 15 amino acids. After removal of 4 bases from V and 7 bases from J, the junction contained 8 bases not matched to a gene. Germline V gives CDR1 SGHRS, CDR2 YFSETQ. CDR3 bases: TGCGCCAGCAGCCCGAAACGGACAGGGGCTGAAAAACTGTTTTTT. Residues: CASSPKRTGAEKLFF.

This chain links TRBV30 with TRBJ1-1; 8 bases agree with TRBD1. Germline lookup yields CDR1 GTSNPN and CDR2 SVGIG (reference sequence). V dropped 3 bases and J dropped 4; count of bases not matched to a gene: 7. The length of the CDR3 is 14 residues. The CDR3 nucleotides read TGTGCCTGGAGACAGGGGGTTGGGGGCACTGAAGCTTTCTTT. Amino acid sequence: CAWRQGVGGTEAFF.

The chain is built from TRBV5-1 and TRBJ2-3; TRBD2 is a possible D gene (6 bases). Germline V CDR1 and CDR2: SGHRS, YFSETQ. The CDR3 runs 17 residues. Trimming took off 6 bases at V and 1 base at J, with 21 bases between the two ends. The CDR3: CASTPGGGDLGTDTQYF. The CDR3 nucleotides are TGCGCCAGCACCCCGGGCGGCGGGGATCTAGGCACAGATACGCAGTATTTT.

J is TRBJ2-7 and V is TRBV6-1; maybe TRBD1 (5 bases). CDR3 length: 13 amino acids. V lost 9 bases and J 4 bases, leaving 16 bases between the germline ends. CDR1 MNHNS and CDR2 SASEGT come from the germline V gene. The CDR3 loop reads CASRLGLTYEQYF. The CDR3 DNA reads TGTGCCAGTCGGTTGGGGCTAACTTACGAGCAGTACTTC.

The chain combines TRBV28 with TRBJ2-1, with D unclear. The CDR3 loop spans 11 amino acids. CDR1 and CDR2 from the germline V gene are MDHEN and SYDVKM. V lost 7 bases to trimming and J lost 14 bases, with 15 bases between them. CDR3 loop: CASKSAKSEFF. In DNA, the CDR3 is TGTGCCAGCAAAAGCGCCAAGTCGGAGTTCTTC. Supplemented by reference TRBV28 and TRBJ2-1, the full variable domain reads DVKVTQSSRYLVKRTGEKVFLECVQDMDHENMFWYRQDPGLGLRLIYFSYDVKMKEKGDIPEGYSVSREKKERFSLILESASTNQTSMYLCASKSAKSEFFGPGTRLTVL.

The chain has TRBV6-6 and TRBJ2-7; D possibly corresponds to TRBD1 (5 bases). This CDR3 is 13 amino acids long. Trimming removed 0 bases at V and 7 bases at J, with 10 bases between. Germline CDR1 is MNHNY and CDR2 is SVGAGI (reference sequence). CDR3 sequence: CASSYSQGKEQYF. The CDR3 DNA is TGTGCCAGCAGTTACTCGCAGGGAAAAGAGCAGTACTTC.

The genes are TRBV6-6 and TRBJ2-5; tentative D call: TRBD1 (6 bases). Looked up from germline, CDR1 is MNHNY and CDR2 is SVGAGI (reference sequence). V gave up 0 bases and J gave up 5 bases, with 10 bases separating them. CDR3 length equals 14 residues. This chain's CDR3 is CASSYSGTKETQYF. For the CDR3, the DNA is TGTGCCAGCAGTTACTCCGGGACAAAGGAGACCCAGTACTTC.

This clone was observed once. The rearrangement joins TRBV11-3 to TRBJ2-7; D gene unclear. In germline, CDR1 is SGHNT, CDR2 YENEEA. Trimming cost V 6 bases and J 5 bases, with 11 bases left between them. CDR3 size: 12 residues. CDR3 amino acids: CASRPSRDEQYF. CDR3 sequence (DNA): TGTGCCAGCAGACCCTCTCGGGACGAGCAGTACTTC.

This chain uses TRBV30 with TRBJ1-3; D call uncertain. V was pared by 1 base and J by 0 bases, with 7 bases between. Germline loops: CDR1 GTSNPN, CDR2 SVGIG (reference sequence). The CDR3 is made up of 14 amino acids. The CDR3 sequence is CAWSAWSSGNTIYF. The CDR3 coding sequence is TGTGCCTGGAGTGCCTGGAGCTCTGGAAACACCATATATTTT. Looking up the rest from reference TRBV30 and TRBJ1-3 gives the full variable domain: SQTIHQWPATLVQPVGSPLSLECTVEGTSNPNLYWYRQAAGRGLQLLFYSVGIGQISSEVPQNLSASRPQDRQFILSSKKLLLSDSGFYLCAWSAWSSGNTIYFGEGSWLTVV.

The chain employs TRBV27 and TRBJ2-5; D possibly corresponds to TRBD2 (6 bases). The CDR3 loop spans 17 amino acids. Trimming took off 2 bases at V and 2 bases at J, with 18 bases between the two ends. Looked up from germline, CDR1 is MNHEY and CDR2 is SMNVEV (reference sequence). CDR3 in DNA: TGTGCCAGCAGTTTAAACCGGGCCGGGACTCCTCAAGAGACCCAGTACTTC. Protein: CASSLNRAGTPQETQYF.

This clone showed up just once. The chain couples TRBV29-1 to TRBJ1-1, with D perhaps matching TRBD1 (6 bases). Trimming shortened V by 6 bases and J by 3 bases, and 11 bases separated the two germline ends. This CDR3 contains 12 residues. In germline, CDR1 is SQVTM, CDR2 ANQGSEA. CDR3 loop: CSVRGGDTEAFF. CDR3 DNA: TGCAGCGTAAGGGGGGGGGACACTGAAGCTTTCTTT.

The chain couples TRBV6-5 to TRBJ2-7; 9 bases line up with TRBD2. The CDR3 runs to 15 residues. Germline trimming cut 5 bases from V and 3 bases from J; bases unmatched to any gene: 8. Germline lookup yields CDR1 MNHEY and CDR2 SVGAGI. The CDR3: CASSNHSGRLYEQYF. The CDR3 DNA is TGTGCCAGCAGTAACCATAGCGGGAGACTCTACGAGCAGTACTTC.